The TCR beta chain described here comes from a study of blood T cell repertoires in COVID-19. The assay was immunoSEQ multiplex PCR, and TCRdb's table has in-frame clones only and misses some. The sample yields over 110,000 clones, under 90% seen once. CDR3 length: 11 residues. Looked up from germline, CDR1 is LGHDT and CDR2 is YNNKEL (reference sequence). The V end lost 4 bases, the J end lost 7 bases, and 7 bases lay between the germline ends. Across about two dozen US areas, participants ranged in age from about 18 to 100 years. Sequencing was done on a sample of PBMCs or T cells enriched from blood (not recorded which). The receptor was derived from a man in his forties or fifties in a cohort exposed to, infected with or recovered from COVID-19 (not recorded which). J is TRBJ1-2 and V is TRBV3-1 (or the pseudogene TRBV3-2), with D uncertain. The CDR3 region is CASSLGPGYTF. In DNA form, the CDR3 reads TGTGCCAGCAGCCTGGGCCCTGGCTACACCTTC.